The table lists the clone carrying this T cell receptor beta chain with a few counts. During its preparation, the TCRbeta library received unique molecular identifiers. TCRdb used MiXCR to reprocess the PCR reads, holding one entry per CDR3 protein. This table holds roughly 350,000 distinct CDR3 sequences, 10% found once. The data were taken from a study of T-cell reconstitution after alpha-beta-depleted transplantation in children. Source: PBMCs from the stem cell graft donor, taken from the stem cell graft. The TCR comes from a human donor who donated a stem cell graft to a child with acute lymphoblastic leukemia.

The CDR3 loop reads CASTEAGTSYNEQFF. The CDR3 nucleotides are TGTGCCAGCACCGAAGCCGGGACATCTTACAATGAGCAGTTCTTC. The chain is built from TRBV5-6 and TRBJ2-1; possible D gene TRBD1, 6 bases. The V and J ends lost 6 bases and 4 bases respectively, with 17 bases between them. There are 15 residues in the CDR3. The germline gives CDR1 SGHDT, CDR2 YYEEEE.